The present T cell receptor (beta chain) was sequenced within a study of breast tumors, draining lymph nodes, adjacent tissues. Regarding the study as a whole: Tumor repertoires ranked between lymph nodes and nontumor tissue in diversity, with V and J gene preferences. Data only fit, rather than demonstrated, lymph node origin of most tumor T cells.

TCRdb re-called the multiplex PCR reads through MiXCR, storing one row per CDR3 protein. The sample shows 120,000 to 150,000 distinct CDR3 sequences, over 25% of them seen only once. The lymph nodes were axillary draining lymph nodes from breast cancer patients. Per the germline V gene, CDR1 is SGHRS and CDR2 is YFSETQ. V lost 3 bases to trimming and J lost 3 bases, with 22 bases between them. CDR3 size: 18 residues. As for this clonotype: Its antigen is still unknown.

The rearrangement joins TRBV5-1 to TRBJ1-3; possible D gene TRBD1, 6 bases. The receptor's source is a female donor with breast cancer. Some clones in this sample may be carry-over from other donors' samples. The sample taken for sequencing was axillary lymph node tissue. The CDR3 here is CASSSSPPGRGYGNTIYF. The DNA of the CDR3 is TGCGCCAGCAGCTCTAGCCCACCCGGCAGGGGTTATGGAAACACCATATATTTT.